Included here is one T cell receptor beta chain sequence, with context. This PCR relied on a set of 60 Vbeta primers and 13 Jbeta primers. The table came from immunoSEQ multiplex PCR; TCRdb's copy has only in-frame clones and leaves some out. The profile shows approximately 110,000 clones, around 84% of them singletons. This CDR3 region has 14 residues. Germline assignment: CDR1 SGHDT and CDR2 YYEEEE. The ends were cut back, 2 bases at V and 2 bases at J, with 5 bases in the middle. This entry comes from a study of cytomegalovirus exposure and HLA in healthy donors. The sequenced sample was PBMCs. This sequence was found in a man aged 25-45 years in good health and CMV-seropositive. The chain has TRBV5-6 and TRBJ2-6; D gene uncertain. CDR3 DNA sequence: TGTGCCAGCAGCTTCCGAGCTGGGGCCAACGTCCTGACTTTC. It translates to CASSFRAGANVLTF.